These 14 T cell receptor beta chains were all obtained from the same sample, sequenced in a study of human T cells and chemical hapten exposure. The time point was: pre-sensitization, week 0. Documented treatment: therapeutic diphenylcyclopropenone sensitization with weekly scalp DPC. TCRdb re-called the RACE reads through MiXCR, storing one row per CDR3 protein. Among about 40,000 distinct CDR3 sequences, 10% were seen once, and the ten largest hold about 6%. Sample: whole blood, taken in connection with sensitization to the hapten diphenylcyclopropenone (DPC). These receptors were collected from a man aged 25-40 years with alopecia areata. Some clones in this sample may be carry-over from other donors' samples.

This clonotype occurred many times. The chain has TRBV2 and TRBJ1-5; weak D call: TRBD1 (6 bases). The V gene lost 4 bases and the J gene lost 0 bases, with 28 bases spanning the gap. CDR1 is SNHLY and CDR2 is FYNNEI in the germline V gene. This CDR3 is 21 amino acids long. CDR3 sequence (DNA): TGTGCCAGCAGTGTTCCAGGGGCCCAGACAGGAGGGGGAATTAGCAATCAGCCCCAGCATTTT. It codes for CASSVPGAQTGGGISNQPQHF.

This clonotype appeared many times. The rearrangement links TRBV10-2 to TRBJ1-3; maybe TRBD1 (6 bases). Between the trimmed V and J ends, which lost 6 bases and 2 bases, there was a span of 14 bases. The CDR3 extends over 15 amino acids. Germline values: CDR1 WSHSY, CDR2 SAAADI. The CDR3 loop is CASRPGARTGNTIYF. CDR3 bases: TGCGCCAGCAGGCCAGGGGCTCGGACTGGAAACACCATATATTTT.

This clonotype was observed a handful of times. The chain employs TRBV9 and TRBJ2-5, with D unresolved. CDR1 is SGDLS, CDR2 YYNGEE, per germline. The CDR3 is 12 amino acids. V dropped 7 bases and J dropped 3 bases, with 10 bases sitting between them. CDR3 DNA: TGTGCCAGCGGGAATCGGAAAGAGACCCAGTACTTC. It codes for CASGNRKETQYF.

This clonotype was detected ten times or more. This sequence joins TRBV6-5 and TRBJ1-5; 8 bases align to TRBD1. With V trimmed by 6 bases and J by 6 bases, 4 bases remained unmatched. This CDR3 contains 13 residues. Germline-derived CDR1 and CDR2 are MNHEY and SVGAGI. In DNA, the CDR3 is TGTGCCAGCAGGGGACAGGCACTTCAGCCCCAGCATTTT. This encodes CASRGQALQPQHF.

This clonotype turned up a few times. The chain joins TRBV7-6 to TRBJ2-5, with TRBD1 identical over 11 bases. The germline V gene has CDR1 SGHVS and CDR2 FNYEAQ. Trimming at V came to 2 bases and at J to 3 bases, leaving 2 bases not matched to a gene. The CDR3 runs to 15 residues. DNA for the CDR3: TGTGCCAGCAGCTTATCGGGACAGGGGGAAGAGACCCAGTACTTC. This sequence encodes CASSLSGQGEETQYF.

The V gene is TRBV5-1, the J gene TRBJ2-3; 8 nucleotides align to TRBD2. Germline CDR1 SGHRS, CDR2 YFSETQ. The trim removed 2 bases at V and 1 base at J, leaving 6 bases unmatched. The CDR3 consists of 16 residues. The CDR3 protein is CASSFTSGLGTDTQYF. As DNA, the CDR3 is TGCGCCAGCAGCTTCACTAGCGGCCTAGGCACAGATACGCAGTATTTT.

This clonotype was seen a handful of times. CDR3 amino acids: CASSQKQGGEFRNEQFF. CDR3 DNA sequence: TGCGCCAGCAGCCAAAAACAGGGGGGTGAATTTCGCAATGAGCAGTTCTTC. The gene calls are TRBV4-1 and TRBJ2-1; 8 nucleotides line up with TRBD1. Germline V gives CDR1 MGHRA, CDR2 YSYEKL. V gave up 2 bases and J gave up 6 bases; unmatched junction bases: 12. CDR3 length: 17 residues.

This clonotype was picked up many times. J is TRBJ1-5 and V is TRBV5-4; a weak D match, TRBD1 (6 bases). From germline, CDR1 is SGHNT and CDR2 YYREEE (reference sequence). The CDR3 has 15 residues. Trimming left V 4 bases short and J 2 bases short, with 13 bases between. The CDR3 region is CASSLQGGGNQPQHF. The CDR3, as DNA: TGTGCCAGCAGCCTACAGGGTGGAGGCAATCAGCCCCAGCATTTT.

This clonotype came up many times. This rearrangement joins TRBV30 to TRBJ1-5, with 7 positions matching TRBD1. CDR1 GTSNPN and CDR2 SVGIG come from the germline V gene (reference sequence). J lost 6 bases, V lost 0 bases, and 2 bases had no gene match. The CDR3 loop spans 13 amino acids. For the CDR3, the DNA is TGTGCCTGGAGTGTTTCAGGGGGTCAGCCCCAGCATTTT. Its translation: CAWSVSGGQPQHF. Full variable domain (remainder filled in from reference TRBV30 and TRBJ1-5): SQTIHQWPATLVQPVGSPLSLECTVEGTSNPNLYWYRQAAGRGLQLLFYSVGIGQISSEVPQNLSASRPQDRQFILSSKKLLLSDSGFYLCAWSVSGGQPQHFGDGTRLSIL.

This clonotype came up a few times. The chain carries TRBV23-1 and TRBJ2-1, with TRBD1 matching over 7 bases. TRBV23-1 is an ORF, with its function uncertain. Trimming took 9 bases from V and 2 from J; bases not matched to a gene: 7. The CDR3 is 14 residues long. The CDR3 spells CASYRGTPYNEQFF. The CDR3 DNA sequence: TGCGCCAGTTACAGGGGTACGCCCTACAATGAGCAGTTCTTC.

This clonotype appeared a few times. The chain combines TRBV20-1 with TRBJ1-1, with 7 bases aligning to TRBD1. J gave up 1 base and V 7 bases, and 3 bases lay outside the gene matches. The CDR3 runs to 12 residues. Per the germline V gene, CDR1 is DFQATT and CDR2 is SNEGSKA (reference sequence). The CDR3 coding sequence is TGCAGTGTTCGGGACAGGAACACTGAAGCTTTCTTT. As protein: CSVRDRNTEAFF.

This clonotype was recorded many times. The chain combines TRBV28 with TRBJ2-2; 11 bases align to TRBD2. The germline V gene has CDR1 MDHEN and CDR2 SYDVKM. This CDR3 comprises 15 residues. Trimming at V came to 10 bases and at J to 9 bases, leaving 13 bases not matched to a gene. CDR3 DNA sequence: TGTGCCACCATACCAACTAGCGGGAGCAACCGGGAGCTGTTTTTT. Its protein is CATIPTSGSNRELFF.

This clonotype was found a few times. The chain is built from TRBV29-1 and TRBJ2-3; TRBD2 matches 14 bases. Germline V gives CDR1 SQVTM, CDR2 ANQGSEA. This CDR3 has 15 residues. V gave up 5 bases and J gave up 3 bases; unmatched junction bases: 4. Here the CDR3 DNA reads TGCAGCGTTACCGGGACTAGCGGGAGTACAGATACGCAGTATTTT. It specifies CSVTGTSGSTDTQYF.

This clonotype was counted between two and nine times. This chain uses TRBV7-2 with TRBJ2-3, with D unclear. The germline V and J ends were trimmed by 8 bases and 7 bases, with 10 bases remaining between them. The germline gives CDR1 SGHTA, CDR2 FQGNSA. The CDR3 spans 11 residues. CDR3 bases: TGTGCCAGCGGACCTACTTATACGCAGTATTTT. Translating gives CASGPTYTQYF. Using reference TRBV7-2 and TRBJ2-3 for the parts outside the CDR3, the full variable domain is GAGVSQSPSNKVTEKGKDVELRCDPISGHTALYWYRQSLGQGLEFLIYFQGNSAPDKSGLPSDRFSAERTGGSVSTLTIQRTQQEDSAVYLCASGPTYTQYFGPGTRLTVL.